Listed below are T cell receptor beta chains from one sample, sequenced in a study of T cell responses to AZD1222 COVID-19 vaccine. Data came from immunoSEQ multiplex PCR; TCRdb stores just in-frame clones and leaves some out. Of about 100,000 clones listed, around 84% were seen once; the top ten hold approximately 1.3%. The sequencing here drew on peripheral blood, taken on day 0 of AZD1222 vaccination. Source of these receptors: an adult in good health. The CDR3 runs from the conserved cysteine through the conserved F or W. A D gene is named only where the DNA matches it firmly. Clone size is shown for a subset of rows, as once, few, many or a class of expanded clone.

>-|-|TRBV5-1|TRBJ2-2
CASSLVDYRAGELFF
TGCGCCAGCAGCTTGGTGGACTACCGGGCCGGGGAGCTGTTTTTT
>few|TRBD1|TRBV7-6|TRBJ1-4
CASSFTGGINEKLFF
TGTGCCAGCAGCTTCACAGGGGGCATTAATGAAAAACTGTTTTTT
>-|TRBD1|TRBV30|TRBJ1-6
CAWSTGTGDSPLHF
TGTGCCTGGAGTACCGGGACAGGGGATTCACCCCTCCACTTT
>few|-|TRBV28|TRBJ1-2
CASSLTGNGYTF
TGTGCCAGCAGTCTTACAGGGAATGGCTACACCTTC
>-|TRBD2|TRBV7-2|TRBJ2-7
CASSLVSSGSWNEQYF
TGTGCCAGCAGCTTAGTAAGTAGCGGGAGCTGGAACGAGCAGTACTTC
>-|-|TRBV20-1|TRBJ1-4
CSAARSEKLFF
TGCAGTGCTGCCCGGAGTGAAAAACTGTTTTTT
>-|TRBD1|TRBV6-2/TRBV6-3|TRBJ1-2
CASSFPRTGAGYTF
TGTGCCAGCAGTTTCCCGAGGACAGGGGCCGGCTACACCTTC
>-|-|TRBV6-2/TRBV6-3|TRBJ1-6
CASSYELRERNSPLHF
TGTGCCAGCAGTTACGAACTCAGGGAGCGTAATTCACCCCTCCACTTT
>-|TRBD1|TRBV27|TRBJ2-7
CASRGQGAWNEQYF
TGTGCCAGCAGAGGACAGGGGGCGTGGAACGAGCAGTACTTC
>-|-|TRBV19|TRBJ2-7
CASSRDGTVEQYF
TGTGCCAGTAGTCGAGACGGTACGGTCGAGCAGTACTTC
>-|-|TRBV5-3|TRBJ1-5
CAFPDEGANSNQPQHF
TGTGCCTTCCCAGACGAGGGCGCAAATAGCAATCAGCCCCAGCATTTT
>-|-|TRBV10-1|TRBJ2-5
CASSGWLAETQYF
TGCGCCAGCAGTGGGTGGCTAGCGGAGACCCAGTACTTC
>-|-|TRBV20-1|TRBJ1-2
CSASFHGTGEGYTF
TGCAGTGCTAGTTTCCACGGAACCGGGGAAGGCTACACCTTC
>-|TRBD1|TRBV5-1|TRBJ2-7
CASSSRTGGYEQYF
TGCGCCAGCAGCTCACGGACAGGGGGGTACGAGCAGTACTTC
>-|TRBD2|TRBV25-1|TRBJ2-7
CASIDSGHYEQYF
TGTGCCAGCATCGATAGCGGGCACTACGAGCAGTACTTC